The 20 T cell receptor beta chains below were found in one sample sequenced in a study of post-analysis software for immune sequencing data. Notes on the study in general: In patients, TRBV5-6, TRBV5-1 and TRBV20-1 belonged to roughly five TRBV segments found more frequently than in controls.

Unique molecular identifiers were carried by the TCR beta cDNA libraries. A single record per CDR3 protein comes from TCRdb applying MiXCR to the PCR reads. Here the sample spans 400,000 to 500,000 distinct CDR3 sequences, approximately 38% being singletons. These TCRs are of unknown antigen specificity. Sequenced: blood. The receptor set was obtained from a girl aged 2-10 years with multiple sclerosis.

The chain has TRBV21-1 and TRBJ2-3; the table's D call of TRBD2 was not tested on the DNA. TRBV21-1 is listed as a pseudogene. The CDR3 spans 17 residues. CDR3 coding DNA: TGTGCCCATGCGGGACTAGCGGGAGGGCGCGACACAGATACGCAGTATTTT. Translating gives CAHAGLAGGRDTDTQYF.

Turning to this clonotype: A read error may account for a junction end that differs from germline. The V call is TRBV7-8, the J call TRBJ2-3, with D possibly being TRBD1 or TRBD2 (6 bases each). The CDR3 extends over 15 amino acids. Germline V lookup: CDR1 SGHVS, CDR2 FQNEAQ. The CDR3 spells CASSRLGGRTDMQYF. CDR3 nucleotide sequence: TGTGCCAGCAGCCGACTTGGAGGGAGGACAGATATGCAGTATTTT.

CDR3 loop: CASSLASGRAPTYNEQFF. CDR3 sequence (DNA): TGTGCCAGCAGCTTAGCTAGCGGGAGGGCACCGACCTACAATGAGCAGTTCTTC. The chain has TRBV11-2 and TRBJ2-1, with 12 nucleotides matching TRBD2. CDR3 length: 18 residues. V lost 1 base to trimming and J lost 2 bases; unmatched junction nucleotides: 6. Germline CDR1 and CDR2: SGHAT and FQNNGV.

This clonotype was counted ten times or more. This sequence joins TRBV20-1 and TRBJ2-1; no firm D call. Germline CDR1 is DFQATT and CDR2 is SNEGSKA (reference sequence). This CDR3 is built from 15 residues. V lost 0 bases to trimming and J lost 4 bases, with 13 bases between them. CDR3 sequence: CSARDPVAEYNEQFF. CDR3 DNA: TGCAGTGCTAGAGATCCGGTTGCAGAGTACAATGAGCAGTTCTTC.

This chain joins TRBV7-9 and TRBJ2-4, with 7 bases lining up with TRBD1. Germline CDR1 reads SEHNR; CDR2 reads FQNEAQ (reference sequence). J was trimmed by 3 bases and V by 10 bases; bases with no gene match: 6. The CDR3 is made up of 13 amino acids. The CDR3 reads CAINRGVKNIQYF. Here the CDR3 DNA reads TGTGCCATTAACAGGGGAGTCAAAAACATTCAGTACTTC. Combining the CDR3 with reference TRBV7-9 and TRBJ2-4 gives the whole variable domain DTGVSQNPRHKITKRGQNVTFRCDPISEHNRLYWYRQTLGQGPEFLTYFQNEAQLEKSRLLSDRFSAERPKGSFSTLEIQRTEQGDSAMYLCAINRGVKNIQYFGAGTRLSVL.

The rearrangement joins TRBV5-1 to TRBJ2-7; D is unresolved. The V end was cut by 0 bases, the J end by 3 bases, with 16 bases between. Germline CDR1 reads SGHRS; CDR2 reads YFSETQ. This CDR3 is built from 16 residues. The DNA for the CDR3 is TGCGCCAGCAGCTTGGGAGCAGACCTTTTGGGCTACGAGCAGTACTTC. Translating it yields CASSLGADLLGYEQYF.

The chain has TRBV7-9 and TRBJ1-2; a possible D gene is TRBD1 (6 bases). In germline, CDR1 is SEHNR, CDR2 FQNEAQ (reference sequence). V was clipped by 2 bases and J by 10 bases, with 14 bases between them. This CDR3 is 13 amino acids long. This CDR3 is CASSLSVTGVYTF. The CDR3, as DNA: TGTGCCAGCAGCTTATCGGTGACAGGCGTCTACACCTTC.

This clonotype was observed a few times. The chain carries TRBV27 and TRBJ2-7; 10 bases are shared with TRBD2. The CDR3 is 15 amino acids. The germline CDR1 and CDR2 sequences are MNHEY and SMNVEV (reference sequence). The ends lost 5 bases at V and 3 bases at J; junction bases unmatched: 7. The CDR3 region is CASSPHRLAGYEQYF. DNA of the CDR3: TGTGCCAGCAGTCCCCACAGACTAGCGGGCTACGAGCAGTACTTC.

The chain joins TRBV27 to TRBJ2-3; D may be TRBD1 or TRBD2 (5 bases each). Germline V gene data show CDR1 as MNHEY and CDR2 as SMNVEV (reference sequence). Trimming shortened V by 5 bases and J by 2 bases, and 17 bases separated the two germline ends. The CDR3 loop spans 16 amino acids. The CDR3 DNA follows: TGTGCCAGCAGTCTCCGGGGCCTCAAGAACACAGATACGCAGTATTTT. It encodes CASSLRGLKNTDTQYF.

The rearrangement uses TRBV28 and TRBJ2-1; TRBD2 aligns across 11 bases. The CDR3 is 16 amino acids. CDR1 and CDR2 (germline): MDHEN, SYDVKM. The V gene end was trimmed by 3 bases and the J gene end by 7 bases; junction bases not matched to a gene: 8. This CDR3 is CASSFSAASGRNEQFF. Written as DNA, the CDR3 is TGTGCCAGCAGTTTTAGTGCGGCTAGCGGGAGGAATGAGCAGTTCTTC.

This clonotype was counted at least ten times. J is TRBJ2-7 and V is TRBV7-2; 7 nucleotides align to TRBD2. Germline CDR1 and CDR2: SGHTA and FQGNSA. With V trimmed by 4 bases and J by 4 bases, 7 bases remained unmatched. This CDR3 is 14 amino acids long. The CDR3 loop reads CASSSSGTGYEQYF. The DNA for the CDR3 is TGTGCCAGCAGCTCAAGCGGGACGGGGTACGAGCAGTACTTC.

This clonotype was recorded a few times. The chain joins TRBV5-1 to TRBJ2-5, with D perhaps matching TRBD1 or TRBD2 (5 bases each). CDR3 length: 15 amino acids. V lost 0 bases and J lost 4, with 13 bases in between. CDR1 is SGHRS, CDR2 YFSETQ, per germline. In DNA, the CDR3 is TGCGCCAGCAGCTTGGCAATAGGGGAGAGAGAGACCCAGTACTTC. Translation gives CASSLAIGERETQYF.

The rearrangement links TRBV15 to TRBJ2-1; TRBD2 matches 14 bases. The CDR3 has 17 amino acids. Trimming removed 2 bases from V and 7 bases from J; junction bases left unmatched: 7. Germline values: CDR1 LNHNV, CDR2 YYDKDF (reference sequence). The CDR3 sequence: CATSRWTSGGLGNEQFF. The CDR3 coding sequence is TGTGCCACCAGCAGATGGACTAGCGGGGGGCTGGGGAATGAGCAGTTCTTC.

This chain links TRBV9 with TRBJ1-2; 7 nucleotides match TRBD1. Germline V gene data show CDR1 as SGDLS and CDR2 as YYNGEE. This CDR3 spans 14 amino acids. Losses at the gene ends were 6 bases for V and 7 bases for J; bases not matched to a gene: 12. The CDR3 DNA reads TGTGCCAGCACGCCCAGGGGGGAGGGTGGTGGCTACACCTTC. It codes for CASTPRGEGGGYTF.

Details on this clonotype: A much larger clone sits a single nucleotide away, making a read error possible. The CDR3 DNA follows: TGCGCCAGCAGCCCTCCGGGGTTAGGGCCGTATGGCTACACCTTC. Translated, it gives CASSPPGLGPYGYTF. V and J are TRBV4-3 and TRBJ1-2, with D unclear. The CDR3 has 15 amino acids. Germline assignment: CDR1 LGHNA and CDR2 YSLEER. Trimming left V 4 bases short and J 5 bases short, with 17 bases between.

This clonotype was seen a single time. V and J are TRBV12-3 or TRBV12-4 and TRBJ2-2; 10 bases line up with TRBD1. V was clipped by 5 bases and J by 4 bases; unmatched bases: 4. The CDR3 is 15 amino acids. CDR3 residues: CASSRTGGATGELFF. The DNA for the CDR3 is TGTGCCAGCAGTAGGACAGGGGGTGCCACCGGGGAGCTGTTTTTT.

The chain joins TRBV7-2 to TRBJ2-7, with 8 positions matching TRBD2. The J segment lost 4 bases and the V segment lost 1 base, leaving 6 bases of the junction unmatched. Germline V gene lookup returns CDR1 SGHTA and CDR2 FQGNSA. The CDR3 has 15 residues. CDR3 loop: CASSLGGSGNYEQYF. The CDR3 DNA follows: TGTGCCAGCAGCTTAGGAGGTAGCGGGAATTACGAGCAGTACTTC.

As DNA, the CDR3 is TGTGCCAGCAGCCCCTGGGACAGGGGGCCCATATACAATGAGCAGTACTTC. The encoded protein is CASSPWDRGPIYNEQYF. The V gene is TRBV7-6, the J gene TRBJ2-1, with 12 bases that match TRBD1. Gene TRBJ2-7 matches the end of the DNA better, so the J call may be wrong. The CDR3 is 17 amino acids. Germline CDR1 SGHVS, CDR2 FNYEAQ.

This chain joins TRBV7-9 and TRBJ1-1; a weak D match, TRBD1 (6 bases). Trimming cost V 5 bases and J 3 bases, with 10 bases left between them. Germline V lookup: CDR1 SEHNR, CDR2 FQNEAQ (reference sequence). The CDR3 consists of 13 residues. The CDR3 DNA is TGTGCCAGCAGCCAGGGGTGGGACACTGAAGCTTTCTTT. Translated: CASSQGWDTEAFF.

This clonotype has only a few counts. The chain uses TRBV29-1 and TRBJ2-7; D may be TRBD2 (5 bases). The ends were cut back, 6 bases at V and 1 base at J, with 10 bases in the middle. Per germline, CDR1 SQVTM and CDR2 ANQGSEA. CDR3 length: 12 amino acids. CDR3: CSVMRDSYEQYF. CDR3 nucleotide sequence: TGCAGCGTAATGAGGGATTCCTACGAGCAGTACTTC.